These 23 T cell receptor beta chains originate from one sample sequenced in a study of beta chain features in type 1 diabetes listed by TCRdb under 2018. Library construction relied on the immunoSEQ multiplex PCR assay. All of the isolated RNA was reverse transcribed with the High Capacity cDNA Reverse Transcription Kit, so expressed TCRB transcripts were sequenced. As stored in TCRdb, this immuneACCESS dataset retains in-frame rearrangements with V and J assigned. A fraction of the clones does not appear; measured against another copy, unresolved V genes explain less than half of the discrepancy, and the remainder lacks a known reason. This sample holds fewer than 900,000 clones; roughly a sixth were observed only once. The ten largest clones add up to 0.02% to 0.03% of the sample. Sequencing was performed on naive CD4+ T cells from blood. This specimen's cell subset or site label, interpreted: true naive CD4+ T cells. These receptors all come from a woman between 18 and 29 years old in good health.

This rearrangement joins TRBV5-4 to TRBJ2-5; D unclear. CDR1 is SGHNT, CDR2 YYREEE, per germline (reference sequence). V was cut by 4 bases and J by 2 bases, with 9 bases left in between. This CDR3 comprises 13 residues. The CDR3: CASSQPGQETQYF. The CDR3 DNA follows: TGTGCCAGCAGCCAACCAGGTCAAGAGACCCAGTACTTC. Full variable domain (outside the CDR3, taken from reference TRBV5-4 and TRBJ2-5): ETGVTQSPTHLIKTRGQQVTLRCSSQSGHNTVSWYQQALGQGPQFIFQYYREEENGRGNFPPRFSGLQFPNYSSELNVNALELDDSALYLCASSQPGQETQYFGPGTRLLVL.

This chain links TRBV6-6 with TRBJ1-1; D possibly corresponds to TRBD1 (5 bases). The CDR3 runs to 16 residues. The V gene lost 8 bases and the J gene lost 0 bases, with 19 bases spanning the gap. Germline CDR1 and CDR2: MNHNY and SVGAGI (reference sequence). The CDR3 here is CASRMVWGSMNTEAFF. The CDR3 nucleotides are TGTGCCAGCCGCATGGTCTGGGGGTCCATGAACACTGAAGCTTTCTTT.

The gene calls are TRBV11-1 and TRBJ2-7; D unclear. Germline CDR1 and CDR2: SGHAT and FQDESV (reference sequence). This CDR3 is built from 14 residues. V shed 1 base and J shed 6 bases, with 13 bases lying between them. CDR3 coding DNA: TGTGCCAGCAGCTTAGGCTCGGTGGGTCTCGAGCAGTACTTC. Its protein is CASSLGSVGLEQYF.

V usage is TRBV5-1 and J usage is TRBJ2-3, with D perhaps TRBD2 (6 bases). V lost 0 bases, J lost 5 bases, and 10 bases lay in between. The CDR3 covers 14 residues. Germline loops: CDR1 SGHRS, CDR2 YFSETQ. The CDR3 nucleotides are TGCGCCAGCAGCTTGGGCGGGAAGATAGATACGCAGTATTTT. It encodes CASSLGGKIDTQYF.

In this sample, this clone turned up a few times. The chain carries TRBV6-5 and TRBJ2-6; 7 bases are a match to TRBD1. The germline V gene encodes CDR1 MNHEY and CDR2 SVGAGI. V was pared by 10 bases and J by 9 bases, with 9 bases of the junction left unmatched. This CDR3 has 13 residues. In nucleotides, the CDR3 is TGTGCCATCAGCCCGACAGGGAGCAACGTCCTGACTTTC. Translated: CAISPTGSNVLTF.

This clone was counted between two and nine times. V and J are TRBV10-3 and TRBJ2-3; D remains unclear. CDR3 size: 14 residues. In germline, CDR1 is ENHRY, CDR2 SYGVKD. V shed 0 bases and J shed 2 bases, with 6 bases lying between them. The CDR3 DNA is TGTGCCATCAGTGAGTCTCTCCTCACAGATACGCAGTATTTT. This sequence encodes CAISESLLTDTQYF.

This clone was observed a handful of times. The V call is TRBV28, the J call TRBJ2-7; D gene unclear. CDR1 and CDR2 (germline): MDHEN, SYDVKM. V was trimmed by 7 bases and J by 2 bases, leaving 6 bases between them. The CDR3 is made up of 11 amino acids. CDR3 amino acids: CASTRAYEQYF. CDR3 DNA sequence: TGTGCCAGCACTAGAGCCTACGAGCAGTACTTC.

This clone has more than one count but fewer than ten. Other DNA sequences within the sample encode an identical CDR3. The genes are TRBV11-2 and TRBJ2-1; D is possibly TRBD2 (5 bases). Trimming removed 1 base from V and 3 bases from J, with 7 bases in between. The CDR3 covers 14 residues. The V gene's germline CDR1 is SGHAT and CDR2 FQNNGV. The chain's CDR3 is CASSLGGSYNEQFF. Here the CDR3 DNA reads TGTGCCAGCAGCTTAGGTGGGAGCTACAATGAGCAGTTCTTC.

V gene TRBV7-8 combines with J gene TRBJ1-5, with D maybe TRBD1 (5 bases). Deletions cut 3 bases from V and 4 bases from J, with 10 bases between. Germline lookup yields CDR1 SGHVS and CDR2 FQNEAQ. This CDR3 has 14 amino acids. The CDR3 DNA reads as TGTGCCAGCAGCTTTGGGGGTTATAATCAGCCCCAGCATTTT. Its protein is CASSFGGYNQPQHF.

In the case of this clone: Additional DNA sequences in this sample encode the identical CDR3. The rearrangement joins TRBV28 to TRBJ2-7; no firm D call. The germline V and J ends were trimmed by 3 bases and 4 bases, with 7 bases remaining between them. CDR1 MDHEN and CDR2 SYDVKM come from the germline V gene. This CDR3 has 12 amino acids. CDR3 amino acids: CASSLYSYEQYF. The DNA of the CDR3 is TGTGCCAGCAGTTTGTACAGTTACGAGCAGTACTTC.

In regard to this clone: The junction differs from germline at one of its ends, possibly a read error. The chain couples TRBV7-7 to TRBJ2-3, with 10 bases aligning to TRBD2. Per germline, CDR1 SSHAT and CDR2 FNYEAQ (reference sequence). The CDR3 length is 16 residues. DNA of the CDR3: TGTGCTAGCAGCTTGGGACTAGCGCCCAGCACAGATACGCAGTATTTT. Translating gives CASSLGLAPSTDTQYF.

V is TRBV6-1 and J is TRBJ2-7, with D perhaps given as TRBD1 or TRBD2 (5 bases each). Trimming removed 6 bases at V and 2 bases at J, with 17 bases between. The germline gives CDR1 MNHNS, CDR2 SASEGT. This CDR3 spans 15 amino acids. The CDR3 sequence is CASRAATGAAYEQYF. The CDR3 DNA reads TGTGCCAGCAGAGCAGCAACCGGGGCGGCCTACGAGCAGTACTTC.

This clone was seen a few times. This chain's CDR3 is CASSLVASGRRDTQYF. The CDR3 coding sequence is TGCGCCAGCAGCTTGGTCGCTAGCGGGAGGCGAGATACGCAGTATTTT. The rearrangement joins TRBV5-1 to TRBJ2-3; TRBD2 agrees at 11 bases. CDR3 size: 16 residues. Germline trimming cut 0 bases from V and 5 bases from J; bases unmatched to any gene: 5. Germline values: CDR1 SGHRS, CDR2 YFSETQ.

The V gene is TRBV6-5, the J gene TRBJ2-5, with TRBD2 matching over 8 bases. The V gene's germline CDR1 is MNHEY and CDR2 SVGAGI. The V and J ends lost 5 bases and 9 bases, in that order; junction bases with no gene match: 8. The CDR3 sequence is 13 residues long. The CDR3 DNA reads TGTGCCAGCAGTGCCCCGTCGGGGGGGGCCCAGTACTTC. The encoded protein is CASSAPSGGAQYF.

The CDR3 sequence is CASSLGPRVSTEAFF. CDR3 DNA sequence: TGTGCCAGCAGCTTAGGGCCCCGAGTGAGCACTGAAGCTTTCTTT. The gene calls are TRBV7-2 and TRBJ1-1; D gene ambiguous. V shed 1 base and J shed 4 bases, with 13 bases lying between them. CDR1 is SGHTA, CDR2 FQGNSA, per germline. This CDR3 has 15 amino acids.

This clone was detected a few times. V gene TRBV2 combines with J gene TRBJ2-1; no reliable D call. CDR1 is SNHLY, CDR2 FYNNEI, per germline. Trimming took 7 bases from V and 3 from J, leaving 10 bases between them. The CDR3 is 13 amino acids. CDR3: CASTNSSYNEQFF. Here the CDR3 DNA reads TGTGCCAGCACTAATAGTAGCTACAATGAGCAGTTCTTC.

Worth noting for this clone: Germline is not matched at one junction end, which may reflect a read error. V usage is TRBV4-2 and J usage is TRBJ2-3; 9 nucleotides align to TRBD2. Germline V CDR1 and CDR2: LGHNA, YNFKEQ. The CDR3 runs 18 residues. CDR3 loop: CASSEERSLAGYTDTQYF. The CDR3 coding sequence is TGTGCCAGCAGCGAAGAAAGATCACTAGCGGGTTACACAGATACGCAGTATTTT.

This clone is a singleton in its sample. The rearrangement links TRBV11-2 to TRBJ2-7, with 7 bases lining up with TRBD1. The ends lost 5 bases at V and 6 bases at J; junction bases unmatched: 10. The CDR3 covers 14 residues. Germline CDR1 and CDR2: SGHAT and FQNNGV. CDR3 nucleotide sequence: TGTGCCAGCAGCCCTCGACAGGGTGTGGGCGAGCAGTACTTC. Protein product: CASSPRQGVGEQYF.

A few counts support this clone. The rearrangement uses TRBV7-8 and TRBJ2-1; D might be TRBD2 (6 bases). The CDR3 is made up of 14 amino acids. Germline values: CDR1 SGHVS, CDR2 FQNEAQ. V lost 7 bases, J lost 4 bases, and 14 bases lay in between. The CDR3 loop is CASNRDSQYNEQFF. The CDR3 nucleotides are TGTGCCAGCAACCGGGACTCTCAATACAATGAGCAGTTCTTC.

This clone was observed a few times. For the CDR3, the DNA is TGCGCCAGCAGCCAAGGCTTAGCGGGTCTTGCCTACGAGCAGTACTTC. Translating it yields CASSQGLAGLAYEQYF. The V and J genes are TRBV4-3 and TRBJ2-7; 7 bases are shared with TRBD2. Trimming at V came to 1 base and at J to 2 bases, leaving 8 bases not matched to a gene. The CDR3 runs to 16 residues. Germline-derived CDR1 and CDR2 are LGHNA and YSLEER.

This chain's CDR3 is CASSLTQGANTGELFF. The CDR3 region has the DNA TGTGCCAGCAGCTTGACACAGGGGGCGAACACCGGGGAGCTGTTTTTT. The V and J genes are TRBV7-9 and TRBJ2-2, with 8 positions matching TRBD1. From germline, CDR1 is SEHNR and CDR2 FQNEAQ (reference sequence). Trimming removed 3 bases from V and 0 bases from J; junction bases left unmatched: 3. This CDR3 contains 16 residues.

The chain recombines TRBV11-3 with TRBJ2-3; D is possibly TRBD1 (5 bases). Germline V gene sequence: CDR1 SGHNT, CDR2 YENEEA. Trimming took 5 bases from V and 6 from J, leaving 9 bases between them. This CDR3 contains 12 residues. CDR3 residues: CASSNTGDTQYF. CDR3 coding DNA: TGTGCCAGCAGCAACACAGGTGATACGCAGTATTTT.

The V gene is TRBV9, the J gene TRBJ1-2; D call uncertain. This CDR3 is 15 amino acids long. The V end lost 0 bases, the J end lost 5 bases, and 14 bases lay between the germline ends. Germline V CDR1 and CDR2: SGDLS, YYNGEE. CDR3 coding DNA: TGTGCCAGCAGCGTAGCCTACGGGCAGGCGTATGGCTACACCTTC. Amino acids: CASSVAYGQAYGYTF.